This T cell receptor (beta chain) was recorded in a study of molecular identifiers for immune sequencing clone quantification. Regarding the study as a whole: Clones above 20 RNA copies held over 99% of effector molecules, under 1% in naive cells.

TCRdb reprocessed the PCR reads with MiXCR, giving one entry per CDR3 protein. The sample includes some 100,000 distinct CDR3 sequences, roughly a third of them seen just once. For this clonotype: What it binds is unknown. One junction end disagrees with the germline gene, perhaps due to a read error.

The CDR3 spans 15 residues. Germline loops: CDR1 SGHTA, CDR2 FQGTGA. The sequence was collected from a human donor in good health. Some libraries in this study had Jurkat cell RNA spiked in. The sample comprised naive CD8+ T cells from blood, with Jurkat cell RNA spiked in. Subset described: FACS-sorted CD8+CD4-CCR7+CD45RA+ naive T cells. The chain couples TRBV7-3 to TRBJ2-3, with 7 nucleotides matching TRBD1. The CDR3 loop reads CTSGLTGAHSDTQYF. In DNA, the CDR3 is TGTACCAGCGGCTTAACAGGGGCTCACTCAGATACGCAGTATTTT.